This T cell receptor beta chain was captured by sequencing in a study of shared clonotypes between healthy human individuals. Study-wide results and caveats: Roughly 5% was the fraction of naive CD4 clonotypes found shared across a few donors.

Assay used: immunoSEQ multiplex PCR; TCRdb lists only in-frame clones, some missing. The sample records roughly 2.4 million clones, 90% to 96% being singletons. Turning to this clone: What it binds is unknown.

The CDR3 length is 16 residues. The germline CDR1 and CDR2 sequences are KGHSH and LQKENI. With 5 bases removed from V and 0 bases from J, the gap between germline ends came to 14 bases. J is TRBJ1-3 and V is TRBV18, with a tentative D call TRBD1 (5 bases). This clonotype originated in a man aged 18 to 30 in good health. Sequences were obtained from naive CD4+ T cells sorted from blood. Subset indicated: CD45RA+ positively selected. CDR3 region: CASSAAGGASGNTIYF. CDR3 DNA: TGTGCCAGCTCAGCGGCGGGAGGGGCCTCTGGAAACACCATATATTTT.